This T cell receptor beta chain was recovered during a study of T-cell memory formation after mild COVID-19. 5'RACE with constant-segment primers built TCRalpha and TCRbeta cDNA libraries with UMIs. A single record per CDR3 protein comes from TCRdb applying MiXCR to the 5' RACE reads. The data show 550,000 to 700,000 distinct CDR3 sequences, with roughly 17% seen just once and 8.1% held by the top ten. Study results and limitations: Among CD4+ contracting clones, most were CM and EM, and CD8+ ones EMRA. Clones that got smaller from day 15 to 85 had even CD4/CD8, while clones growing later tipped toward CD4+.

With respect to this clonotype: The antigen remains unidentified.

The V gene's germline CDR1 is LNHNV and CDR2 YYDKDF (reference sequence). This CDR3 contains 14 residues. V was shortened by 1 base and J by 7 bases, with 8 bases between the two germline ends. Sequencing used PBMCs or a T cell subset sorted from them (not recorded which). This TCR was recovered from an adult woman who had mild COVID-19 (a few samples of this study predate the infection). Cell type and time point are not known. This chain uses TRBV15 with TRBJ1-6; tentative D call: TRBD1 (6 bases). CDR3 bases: TGTGCCACCAGCAGAGGACAGGAGAATTCACCCCTCCACTTT. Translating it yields CATSRGQENSPLHF.